This T cell receptor (beta chain) derives from a study of CD8 T cells in ankylosing spondylitis. TCRdb itself ran the 5' RACE reads through MiXCR, one entry per CDR3 protein. In the table there are under 150,000 distinct CDR3 sequences, about a tenth of which are singletons. The germline V gene has CDR1 MNHEY and CDR2 SMNVEV (reference sequence). The CDR3 is 13 amino acids. Trimming removed 8 bases at V and 6 bases at J, with 16 bases between. This clonotype has at least ten counts. Sequenced input: blood, either unsorted or a sorted T cell fraction (not recorded which). The source of this sequence is a male donor with ankylosing spondylitis or in good health (not recorded which). The chain couples TRBV27 to TRBJ1-1; possibly TRBD1 for D (5 bases). As DNA, the CDR3 is TGTGCCAGCGGTATCGGGGGAAGTTCTGAAGCTTTCTTT. This translates into CASGIGGSSEAFF.